This T cell receptor (beta chain) was identified during a study of shared clonotypes between healthy human individuals. Overall study context: Donors had three CD4 naive, three CD4 memory, two CD8 naive and one CD8 memory plate apiece. Regarding the study as a whole: An effect of sequencing depth on clonotype sharing among donors was expected. Non-shared clonotypes displayed generation probabilities falling below those of clonotypes present in all four donors.

Concerning this clone: Its antigen is not identified.

The method was immunoSEQ multiplex PCR; TCRdb's version includes in-frame clones alone and lacks a portion of them. The top ten clones hold under 2% of a sample with 650,000 to 800,000 clones, roughly two thirds of them seen once. CDR3 length equals 16 residues. The germline CDR1 and CDR2 sequences are SGHRS and YFSETQ. V was shortened by 0 bases and J by 0 bases, with 11 bases between the two germline ends. What was sequenced was memory CD4+ T cells sorted from blood. Subset here: CD45RA-negative fraction. The V and J genes are TRBV5-1 and TRBJ2-3; maybe TRBD2 (5 bases). The clonotype was recovered from a young woman in good health. The CDR3 spells CASSLEAATSTDTQYF. DNA for the CDR3: TGCGCCAGCAGCTTGGAAGCGGCCACTAGCACAGATACGCAGTATTTT.